This TCR beta chain was retrieved from a study of CD8+ T cells in alopecia areata. In the study overall: Twice daily, treated patients received 5 to 10 mg of oral tofacitinib.

Extraction of RNA preceded its reverse transcription into cDNA, which served as the sequencing template. Method: immunoSEQ multiplex PCR; TCRdb's copy keeps in-frame clones and lacks some. Of under 250,000 clones listed, more than 45% are singletons. As regards this clone: Antigen unknown.

The length of the CDR3 is 17 residues. The germline V and J ends were trimmed by 1 base and 0 bases, with 12 bases remaining between them. From germline, CDR1 is LGHNT and CDR2 FRNRAP. Sample treatment: oral pan-JAK inhibitor, 5-10 mg twice daily. Study outcomes and limitations: Clarity of TCR sharing across patients fell short of that in mice, possibly HLA-related.

The receptor was derived from a human donor with alopecia areata. Here the sequenced sample was CD4+ T cells sorted from blood, taken at week 4, from a patient treated with tofacitinib. The chain joins TRBV12-5 to TRBJ2-2; D may match TRBD1 or TRBD2 (5 bases each). The CDR3: CASGLGTGTTNTGELFF. DNA for the CDR3: TGTGCTAGTGGTTTGGGAACCGGGACCACGAACACCGGGGAGCTGTTTTTT.